The source of this T cell receptor beta chain is a study of early T cells in non-severe SARS-CoV-2 infection. Whole-study results and caveats: Missing private and CD4 specificities, VDJdb matching favored anti-spike CD8 responses.

TCRdb independently ran MiXCR on the 5' RACE reads; one entry per CDR3 protein. The table records 70,000 to 75,000 distinct CDR3 sequences, approximately 12% of them present only once. As concerns this clonotype: Its antigen is unknown.

V lost 3 bases to trimming and J lost 7 bases; unmatched junction nucleotides: 12. In germline, CDR1 is KGHDR, CDR2 SFDVKD. CDR3 length: 16 amino acids. The clonotype comes from an adult who was a healthcare worker with PCR-confirmed SARS-CoV-2 infection or an uninfected control (not recorded which). Sequenced material: whole blood. This chain links TRBV24-1 with TRBJ2-5, with TRBD2 matching 8 bases. CDR3 nucleotide sequence: TGTGCCACCAGTGATACTATAGCGGGGCACGAAGGGACCCAGTACTTC. Its protein is CATSDTIAGHEGTQYF.